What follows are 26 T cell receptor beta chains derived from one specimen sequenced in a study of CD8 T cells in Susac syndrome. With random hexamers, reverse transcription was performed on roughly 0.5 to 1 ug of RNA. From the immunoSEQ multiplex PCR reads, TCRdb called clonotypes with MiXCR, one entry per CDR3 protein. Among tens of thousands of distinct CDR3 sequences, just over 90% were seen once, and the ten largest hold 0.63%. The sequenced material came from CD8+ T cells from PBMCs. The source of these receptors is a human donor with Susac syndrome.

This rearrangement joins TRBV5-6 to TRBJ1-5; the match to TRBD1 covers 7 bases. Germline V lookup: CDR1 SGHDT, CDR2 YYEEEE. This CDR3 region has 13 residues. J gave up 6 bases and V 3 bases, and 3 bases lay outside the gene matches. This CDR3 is CASSWGDSQPQHF. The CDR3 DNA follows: TGTGCCAGCAGCTGGGGGGACAGTCAGCCCCAGCATTTT.

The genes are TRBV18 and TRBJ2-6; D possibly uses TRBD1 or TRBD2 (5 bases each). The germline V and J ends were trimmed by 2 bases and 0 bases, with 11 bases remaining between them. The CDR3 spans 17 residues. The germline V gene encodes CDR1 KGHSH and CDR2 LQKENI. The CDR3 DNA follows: TGTGCCAGCTCACCAGGGACCTTCCACTCTGGGGCCAACGTCCTGACTTTC. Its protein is CASSPGTFHSGANVLTF.

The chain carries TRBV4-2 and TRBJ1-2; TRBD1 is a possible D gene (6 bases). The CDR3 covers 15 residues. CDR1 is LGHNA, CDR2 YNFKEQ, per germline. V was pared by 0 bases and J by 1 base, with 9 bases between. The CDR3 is CASSQDQQGNYGYTF. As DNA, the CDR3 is TGTGCCAGCAGCCAAGATCAACAGGGTAACTATGGCTACACCTTC.

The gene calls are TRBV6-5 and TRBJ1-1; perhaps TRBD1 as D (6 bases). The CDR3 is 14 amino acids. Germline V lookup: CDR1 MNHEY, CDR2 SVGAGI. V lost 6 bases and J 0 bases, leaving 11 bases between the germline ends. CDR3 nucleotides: TGTGCCAGCAGCCCTGGACAGATGAACACTGAAGCTTTCTTT. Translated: CASSPGQMNTEAFF.

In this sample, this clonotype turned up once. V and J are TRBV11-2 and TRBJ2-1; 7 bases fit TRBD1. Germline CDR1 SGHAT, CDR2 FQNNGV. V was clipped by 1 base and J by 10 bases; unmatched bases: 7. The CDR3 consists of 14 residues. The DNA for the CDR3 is TGTGCCAGCAGCTTAGGCCGACAGGGTTGGGAGCAGTTCTTC. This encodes CASSLGRQGWEQFF.

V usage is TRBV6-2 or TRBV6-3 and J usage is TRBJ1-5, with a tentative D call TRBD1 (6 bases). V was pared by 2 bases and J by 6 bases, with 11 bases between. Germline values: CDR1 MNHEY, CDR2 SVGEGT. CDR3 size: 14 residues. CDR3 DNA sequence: TGTGCCAGCAGTTACCAGGGGCCCAGTCAGCCCCAGCATTTT. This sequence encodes CASSYQGPSQPQHF.

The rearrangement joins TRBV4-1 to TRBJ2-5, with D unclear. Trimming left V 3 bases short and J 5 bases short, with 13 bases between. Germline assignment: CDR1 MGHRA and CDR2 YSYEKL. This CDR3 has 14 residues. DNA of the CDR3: TGCGCCAGCAGCCATGTAGGCCCGAGGGAGACCCAGTACTTC. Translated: CASSHVGPRETQYF.

CDR3 sequence (DNA): TGTGCCAGCAGTGAATTTAGGGACTCCTACGAGCAGTACTTC. This gives the protein CASSEFRDSYEQYF. The V and J genes are TRBV2 and TRBJ2-7; D gene uncertain. CDR3 length equals 14 residues. V shed 2 bases and J shed 0 bases, with 8 bases lying between them. Germline loops: CDR1 SNHLY, CDR2 FYNNEI.

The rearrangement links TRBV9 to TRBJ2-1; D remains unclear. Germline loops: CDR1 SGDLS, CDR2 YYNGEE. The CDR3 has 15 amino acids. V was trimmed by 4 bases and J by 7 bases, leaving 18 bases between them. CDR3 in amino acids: CASSSKGRAVNEQFF. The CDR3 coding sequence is TGTGCCAGCAGCTCGAAGGGAAGGGCGGTTAATGAGCAGTTCTTC. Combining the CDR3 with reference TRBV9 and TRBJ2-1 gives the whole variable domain DSGVTQTPKHLITATGQRVTLRCSPRSGDLSVYWYQQSLDQGLQFLIQYYNGEERAKGNILERFSAQQFPDLHSELNLSSLELGDSALYFCASSSKGRAVNEQFFGPGTRLTVL.

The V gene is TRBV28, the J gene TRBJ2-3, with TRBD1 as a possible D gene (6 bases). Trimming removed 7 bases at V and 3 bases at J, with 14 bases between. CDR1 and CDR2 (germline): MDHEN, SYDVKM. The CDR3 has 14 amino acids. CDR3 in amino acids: CASTFVQGTDTQYF. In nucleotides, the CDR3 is TGTGCCAGCACCTTTGTTCAGGGGACAGATACGCAGTATTTT. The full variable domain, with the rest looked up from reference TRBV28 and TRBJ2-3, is DVKVTQSSRYLVKRTGEKVFLECVQDMDHENMFWYRQDPGLGLRLIYFSYDVKMKEKGDIPEGYSVSREKKERFSLILESASTNQTSMYLCASTFVQGTDTQYFGPGTRLTVL.

CDR3 nucleotides: TGTGCCAGCAGTTTAGGACAGTCCTATGGCTACACCTTC. Amino acid sequence: CASSLGQSYGYTF. V and J are TRBV12-3 or TRBV12-4 and TRBJ1-2; D might be TRBD1 (5 bases). The V end was cut by 1 base, the J end by 4 bases, with 7 bases between. The CDR3 loop spans 13 amino acids.

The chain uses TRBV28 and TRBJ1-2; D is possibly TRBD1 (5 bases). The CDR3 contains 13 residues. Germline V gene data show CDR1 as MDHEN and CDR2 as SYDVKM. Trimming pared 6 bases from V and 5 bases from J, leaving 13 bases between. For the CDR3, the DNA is TGTGCCAGCAGCGAAGGGACGGAGTATGGCTACACCTTC. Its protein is CASSEGTEYGYTF.

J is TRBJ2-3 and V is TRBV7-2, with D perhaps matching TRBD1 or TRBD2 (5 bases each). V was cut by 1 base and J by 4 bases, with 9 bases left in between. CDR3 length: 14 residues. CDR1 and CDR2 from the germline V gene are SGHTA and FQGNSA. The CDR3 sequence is CASSLEQGADTQYF. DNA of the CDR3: TGTGCCAGCAGCTTAGAGCAGGGAGCAGATACGCAGTATTTT.

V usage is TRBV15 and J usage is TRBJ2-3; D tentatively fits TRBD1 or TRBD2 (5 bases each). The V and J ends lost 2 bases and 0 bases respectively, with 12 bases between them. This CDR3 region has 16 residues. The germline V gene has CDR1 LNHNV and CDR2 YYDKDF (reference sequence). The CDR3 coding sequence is TGTGCCACCAGCAGAAGGGGCCCGGGAAGCACAGATACGCAGTATTTT. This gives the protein CATSRRGPGSTDTQYF.

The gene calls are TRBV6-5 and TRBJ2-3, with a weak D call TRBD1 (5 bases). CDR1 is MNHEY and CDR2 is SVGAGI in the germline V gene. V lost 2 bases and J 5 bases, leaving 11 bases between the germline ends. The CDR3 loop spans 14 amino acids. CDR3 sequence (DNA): TGTGCCAGCAGTTACGACCCAGGGCTAGATACGCAGTATTTT. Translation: CASSYDPGLDTQYF.

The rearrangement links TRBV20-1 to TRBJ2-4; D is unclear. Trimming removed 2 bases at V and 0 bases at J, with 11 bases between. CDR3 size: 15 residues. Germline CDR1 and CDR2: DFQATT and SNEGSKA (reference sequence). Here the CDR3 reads CSARSRVEAKNIQYF. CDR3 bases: TGCAGTGCTAGATCTCGCGTTGAAGCCAAAAACATTCAGTACTTC.

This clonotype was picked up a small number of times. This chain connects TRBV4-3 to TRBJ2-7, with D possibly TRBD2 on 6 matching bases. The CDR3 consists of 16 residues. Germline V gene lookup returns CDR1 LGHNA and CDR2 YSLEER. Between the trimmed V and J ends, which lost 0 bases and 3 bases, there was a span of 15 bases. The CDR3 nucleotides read TGCGCCAGCAGCCAAGATTGGGGCACTAGCAGCTACGAGCAGTACTTC. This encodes CASSQDWGTSSYEQYF.

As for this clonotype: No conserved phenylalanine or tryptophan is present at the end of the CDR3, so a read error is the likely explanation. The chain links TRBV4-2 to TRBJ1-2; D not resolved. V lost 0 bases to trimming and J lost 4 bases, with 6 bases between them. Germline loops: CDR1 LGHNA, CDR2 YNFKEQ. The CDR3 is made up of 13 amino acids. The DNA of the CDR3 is TGTGCCAGCAGCCAAGAACAGATCTATGGCTACACCCTC. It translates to CASSQEQIYGYTL.

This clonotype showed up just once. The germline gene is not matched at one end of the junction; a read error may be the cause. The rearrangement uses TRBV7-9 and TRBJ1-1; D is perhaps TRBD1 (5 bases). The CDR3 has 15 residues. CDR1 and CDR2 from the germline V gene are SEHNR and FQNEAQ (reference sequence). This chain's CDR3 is CASSAPGQMNTEASF. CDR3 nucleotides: TGTGCCAGCAGTGCCCCGGGGCAGATGAACACTGAAGCTTCCTTT.

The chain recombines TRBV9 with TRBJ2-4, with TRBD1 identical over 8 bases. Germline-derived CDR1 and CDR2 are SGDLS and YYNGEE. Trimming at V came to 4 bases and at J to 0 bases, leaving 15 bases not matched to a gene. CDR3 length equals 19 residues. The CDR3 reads CASSPDQGAGMRAKNIQYF. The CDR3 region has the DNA TGTGCCAGCAGCCCGGACCAGGGGGCAGGTATGAGAGCCAAAAACATTCAGTACTTC.

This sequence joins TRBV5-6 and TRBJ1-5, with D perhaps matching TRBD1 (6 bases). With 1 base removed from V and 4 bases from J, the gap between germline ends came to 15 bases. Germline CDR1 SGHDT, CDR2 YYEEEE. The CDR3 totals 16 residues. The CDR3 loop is CASSLSGASWNQPQHF. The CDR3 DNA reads TGTGCCAGCAGCTTGTCGGGGGCTTCTTGGAATCAGCCCCAGCATTTT.

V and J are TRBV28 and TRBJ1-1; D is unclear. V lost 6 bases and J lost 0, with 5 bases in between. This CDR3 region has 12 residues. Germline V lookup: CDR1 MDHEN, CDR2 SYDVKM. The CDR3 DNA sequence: TGTGCCAGCAGGTTCATGAACACTGAAGCTTTCTTT. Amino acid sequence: CASRFMNTEAFF.

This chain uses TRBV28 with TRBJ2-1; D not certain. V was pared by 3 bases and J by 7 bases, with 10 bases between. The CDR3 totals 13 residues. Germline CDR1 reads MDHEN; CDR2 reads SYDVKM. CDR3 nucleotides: TGTGCCAGCAGTTTCCTTAGTGGGAATGAGCAGTTCTTC. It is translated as CASSFLSGNEQFF.

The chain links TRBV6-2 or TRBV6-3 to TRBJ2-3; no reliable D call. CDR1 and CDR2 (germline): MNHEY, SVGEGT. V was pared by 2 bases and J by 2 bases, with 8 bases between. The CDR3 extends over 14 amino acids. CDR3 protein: CASSYAQNTDTQYF. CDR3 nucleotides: TGTGCCAGCAGTTACGCGCAGAACACAGATACGCAGTATTTT.

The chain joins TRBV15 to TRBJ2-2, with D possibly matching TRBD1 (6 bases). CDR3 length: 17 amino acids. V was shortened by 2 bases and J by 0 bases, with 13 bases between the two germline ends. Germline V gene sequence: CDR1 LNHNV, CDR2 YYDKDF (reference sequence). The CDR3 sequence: CATSRSRTAANTGELFF. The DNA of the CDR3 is TGTGCCACCAGCAGATCCCGGACAGCTGCGAACACCGGGGAGCTGTTTTTT.

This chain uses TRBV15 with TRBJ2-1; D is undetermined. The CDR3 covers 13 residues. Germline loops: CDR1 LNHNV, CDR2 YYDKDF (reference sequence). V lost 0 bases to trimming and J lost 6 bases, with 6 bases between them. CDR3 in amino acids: CATSRDSTNEQFF. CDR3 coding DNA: TGTGCCACCAGCAGAGATTCCACCAATGAGCAGTTCTTC.